This T cell receptor beta chain was captured in a study of beta chain features in type 1 diabetes. Study in general: Across every sample, roughly 100 million sorted cells were examined in total.

Trimming stripped 8 bases from V and 5 bases from J, with 12 bases between. CDR1 and CDR2 (germline): MNHEY, SVGAGI. The CDR3 extends over 12 amino acids. Expressed TCRB transcripts were sequenced, since all the RNA that had been isolated was reverse transcribed. The repertoire was sequenced with immunoSEQ multiplex PCR; TCRdb's copy has only in-frame clones and lacks some. The sample records some 270,000 clones, less than 15% being singletons. J is TRBJ2-5 and V is TRBV6-5; tentative D call: TRBD2 (6 bases). The sequence derives from a woman in her 40s in good health. The sequencing input was naive CD4+ T cells from blood. The CDR3 coding sequence is TGTGCCAGCCGCGGGGTTTTGGAGACCCAGTACTTC. It encodes CASRGVLETQYF.